The 6 T cell receptor beta chains in this list originate from one sample, sequenced in a study of siplizumab effects on memory and regulatory T cells. Clones were read by immunoSEQ multiplex PCR, and TCRdb kept only the in-frame ones, dropping some. This sample has more than 95,000 clones, with roughly 92% found just once. Sequenced sample: Tregs sorted from blood. All receptors derive from a human donor in good health.

The CDR3 loop is CASSDFRYNEQFF. DNA of the CDR3: TGTGCCAGCAGTGATTTCAGATACAATGAGCAGTTCTTC. The chain couples TRBV2 to TRBJ2-1; D unclear. Between the trimmed V and J ends, which lost 3 bases and 4 bases, there was a span of 7 bases. Germline lookup yields CDR1 SNHLY and CDR2 FYNNEI. The CDR3 totals 13 residues.

The chain employs TRBV19 and TRBJ1-2, with D uncertain. Germline V gene data show CDR1 as LNHDA and CDR2 as SQIVND (reference sequence). The CDR3 length is 13 residues. V gave up 7 bases and J gave up 4 bases, with 13 bases separating them. CDR3 coding DNA: TGTGCCAGTAATCCCAGGATCTTCTATGGCTACACCTTC. It specifies CASNPRIFYGYTF.

This clone was recorded once. The chain has TRBV5-4 and TRBJ2-5; the D gene could be TRBD1 or TRBD2 (5 bases each). Per germline, CDR1 SGHNT and CDR2 YYREEE (reference sequence). V lost 0 bases and J 5 bases, leaving 8 bases between the germline ends. This CDR3 contains 13 residues. This CDR3 reads CASSLAREETQYF. In DNA, the CDR3 is TGTGCCAGCAGCTTGGCCAGGGAGGAGACCCAGTACTTC.

V and J are TRBV5-6 and TRBJ1-2, with D uncertain. The germline V gene encodes CDR1 SGHDT and CDR2 YYEEEE. The V end lost 1 base, the J end lost 0 bases, and 7 bases lay between the germline ends. The CDR3 loop spans 14 amino acids. As DNA, the CDR3 is TGTGCCAGCAGCTTGACACCTTCTAACTATGGCTACACCTTC. This sequence encodes CASSLTPSNYGYTF.

V and J are TRBV27 and TRBJ2-7, with D unclear. V was cut by 2 bases and J by 6 bases, with 11 bases left in between. The germline gives CDR1 MNHEY, CDR2 SMNVEV (reference sequence). The CDR3 has 13 residues. CDR3 protein: CASSLQFAPEQYF. The DNA of the CDR3 is TGTGCCAGCAGTTTACAGTTTGCTCCCGAGCAGTACTTC.

V gene TRBV6-6 combines with J gene TRBJ1-2, with D possibly being TRBD1 (5 bases). The ends were cut back, 4 bases at V and 6 bases at J, with 9 bases in the middle. This CDR3 is 12 amino acids long. CDR1 and CDR2 from the germline V gene are MNHNY and SVGAGI (reference sequence). CDR3 protein: CASSLGVDGYTF. CDR3 nucleotides: TGTGCCAGCAGTTTAGGGGTGGATGGCTACACCTTC.